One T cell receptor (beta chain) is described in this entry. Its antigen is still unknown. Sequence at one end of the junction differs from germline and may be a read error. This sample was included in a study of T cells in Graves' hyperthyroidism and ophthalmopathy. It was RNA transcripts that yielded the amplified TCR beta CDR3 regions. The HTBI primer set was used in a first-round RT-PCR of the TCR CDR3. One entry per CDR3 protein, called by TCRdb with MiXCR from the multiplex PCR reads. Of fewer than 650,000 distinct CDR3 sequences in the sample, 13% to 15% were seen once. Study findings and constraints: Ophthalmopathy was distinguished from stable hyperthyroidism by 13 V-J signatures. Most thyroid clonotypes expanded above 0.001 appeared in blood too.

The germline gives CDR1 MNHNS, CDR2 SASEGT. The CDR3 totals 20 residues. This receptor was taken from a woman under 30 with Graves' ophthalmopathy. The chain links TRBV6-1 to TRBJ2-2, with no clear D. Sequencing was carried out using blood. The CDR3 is CASSPPSGTANLGYAGELFF. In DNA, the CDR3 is TGTGCTAGCAGCCCCCCCTCAGGAACAGCCAATCTAGGTTACGCCGGGGAGCTGTTTTTT.